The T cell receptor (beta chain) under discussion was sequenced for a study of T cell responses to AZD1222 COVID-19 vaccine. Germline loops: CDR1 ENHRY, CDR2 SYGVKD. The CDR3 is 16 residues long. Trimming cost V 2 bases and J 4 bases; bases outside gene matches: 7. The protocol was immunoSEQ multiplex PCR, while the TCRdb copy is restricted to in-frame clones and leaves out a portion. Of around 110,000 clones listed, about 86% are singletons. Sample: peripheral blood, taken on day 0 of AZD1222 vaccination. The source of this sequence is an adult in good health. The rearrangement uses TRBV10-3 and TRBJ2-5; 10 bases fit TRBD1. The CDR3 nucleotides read TGTGCCATCAGTGAGAGGGGACAGGGGATTGGAGAGACCCAGTACTTC. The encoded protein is CAISERGQGIGETQYF.